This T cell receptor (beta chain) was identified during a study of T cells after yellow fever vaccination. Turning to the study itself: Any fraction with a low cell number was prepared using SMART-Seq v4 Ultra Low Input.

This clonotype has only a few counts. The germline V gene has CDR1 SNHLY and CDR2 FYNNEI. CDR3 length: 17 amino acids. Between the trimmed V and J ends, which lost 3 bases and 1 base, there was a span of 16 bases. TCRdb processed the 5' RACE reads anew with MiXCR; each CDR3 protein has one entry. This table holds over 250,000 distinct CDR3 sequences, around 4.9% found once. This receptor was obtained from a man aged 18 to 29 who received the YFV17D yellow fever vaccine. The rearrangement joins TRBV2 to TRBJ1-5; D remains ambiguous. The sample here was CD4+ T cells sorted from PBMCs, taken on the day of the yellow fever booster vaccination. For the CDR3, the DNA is TGTGCCAGCAGTGAGGAGAGAGCGGGATGGAGCAATCAGCCCCAGCATTTT. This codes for CASSEERAGWSNQPQHF.